This TCR beta chain was identified in a study of cytomegalovirus exposure and HLA in healthy donors. Overall study findings and caveats: The authors enumerated 150 to 200 TCR beta chains as linked to cytomegalovirus.

Details on this clone: What it binds is unknown.

Vbeta (60) and Jbeta (13) primers were used in the PCR. Sequencing used immunoSEQ multiplex PCR; TCRdb keeps in-frame clones, though not all of them. The table lists 150,000 to 200,000 clones, roughly 80% of them singletons, with more than 1.5% in the top ten. Trimming removed 0 bases from V and 2 bases from J, with 8 bases in between. The CDR3 is 14 residues long. Per germline, CDR1 SEHNR and CDR2 FQNEAQ (reference sequence). This clonotype originated in a man between 40 and 49 years old in good health and CMV-seronegative. The chain combines TRBV7-9 with TRBJ2-7; D is undetermined. The sample taken for sequencing was PBMCs. In DNA form, the CDR3 reads TGTGCCAGCAGCTTAGCCGCAGGTACCTACGAGCAGTACTTC. Residues: CASSLAAGTYEQYF.